The 21 T cell receptor beta chains in this list originate from one sample, sequenced in a study of T cell responses to AZD1222 COVID-19 vaccine. The method was immunoSEQ multiplex PCR; TCRdb's version includes in-frame clones alone and lacks a portion of them. The sample includes approximately 140,000 clones, 90% to 95% of them seen just once. The sample consisted of peripheral blood, taken 28 days after the second AZD1222 dose. The origin of the receptors is an adult who received the AZD1222 COVID-19 vaccine.

The table lists this clone with a count of one. The DNA for the CDR3 is TGTGCCAGCAGCTTACTAGTGGCTGTGGGACAGGGGTGGGGGACCCAGTACTTC. This encodes CASSLLVAVGQGWGTQYF. The V call is TRBV7-9, the J call TRBJ2-5; 10 bases are shared with TRBD1. V dropped 2 bases and J dropped 7; count of bases not matched to a gene: 16. This CDR3 has 18 amino acids. Germline CDR1 is SEHNR and CDR2 is FQNEAQ (reference sequence).

The chain employs TRBV4-3 and TRBJ1-6, with D possibly being TRBD1 (5 bases). Trimming took off 1 base at V and 0 bases at J, with 10 bases between the two ends. CDR1 is LGHNA, CDR2 YSLEER, per germline. CDR3 size: 17 residues. For the CDR3, the DNA is TGCGCCAGCAGCCAAGGCCCCGGGGCCTCCTATAATTCACCCCTCCACTTT. Its protein is CASSQGPGASYNSPLHF.

This clone was recorded only once. This chain uses TRBV28 with TRBJ2-1; 13 bases are shared with TRBD2. There are 14 residues in the CDR3. The germline CDR1 and CDR2 sequences are MDHEN and SYDVKM. The J segment lost 12 bases and the V segment lost 7 bases, leaving 9 bases of the junction unmatched. The CDR3 here is CASTGLAGVVGQFF. The CDR3 DNA reads TGTGCCAGCACAGGACTAGCGGGAGTGGTAGGGCAGTTCTTC.

CDR3 nucleotides: TGCGCCAGCAGCTGGGACGGGAGAGGTTCACCCCTCCACTTT. Its translation: CASSWDGRGSPLHF. The V call is TRBV5-1, the J call TRBJ1-6, with a weak D call TRBD1 (5 bases). The CDR3 is 14 residues long. Germline CDR1 is SGHRS and CDR2 is YFSETQ. Trimming shortened V by 3 bases and J by 9 bases, and 13 bases separated the two germline ends.

V gene TRBV6-2 or TRBV6-3 combines with J gene TRBJ1-6, with a tentative D call TRBD1 (5 bases). This CDR3 is 14 amino acids long. Germline V gene lookup returns CDR1 MNHEY and CDR2 SVGEGT. V gave up 6 bases and J gave up 7 bases, with 13 bases separating them. Here the CDR3 reads CASSIGWDNSPLHF. In DNA, the CDR3 is TGTGCCAGCAGCATCGGGTGGGACAATTCACCCCTCCACTTT.

This clone was detected once. At one end the junction does not follow the germline gene, possibly because of a read error. Other DNA sequences in this sample translate to the same CDR3. The V and J genes are TRBV29-1 and TRBJ1-4; perhaps TRBD1 as D (6 bases). This CDR3 comprises 14 residues. Germline lookup yields CDR1 SQVTM and CDR2 ANQGSEA. In DNA, the CDR3 is TGCAGCGTTAAGAAACAGGGACCCAATGAAAAATTGTTTTTT. As protein: CSVKKQGPNEKLFF. Full variable domain (missing parts from reference TRBV29-1 and TRBJ1-4): SAVISQKPSRDICQRGTSLTIQCQVDSQVTMMFWYRQQPGQSLTLIATANQGSEATYESGFVIDKFPISRPNLTFSTLTVSNMSPEDSSIYLCSVKKQGPNEKLFFGSGTQLSVL.

In its sample, this clone was seen once. CDR3 residues: CASSLTPDNGGNTIYF. For the CDR3, the DNA is TGTGCCAGCAGCCTAACCCCGGACAATGGAGGAAACACCATATATTTT. The V gene is TRBV4-2, the J gene TRBJ1-3, with D perhaps matching TRBD1 (5 bases). From germline, CDR1 is LGHNA and CDR2 YNFKEQ. V was cut by 4 bases and J by 4 bases, with 17 bases left in between. The CDR3 has 16 amino acids.

CDR3 nucleotides: TGTGCCAGCAGCCAAGGGGGACAGGAGATCTACGAGCAGTACTTC. This sequence encodes CASSQGGQEIYEQYF. The chain uses TRBV4-2 and TRBJ2-7, with TRBD1 matching 8 bases. Germline V gives CDR1 LGHNA, CDR2 YNFKEQ. With 1 base clipped from V and 3 bases from J, the junction kept 5 bases outside the gene matches. The CDR3 has 15 residues.

The sample holds one count of this clone. This rearrangement joins TRBV7-2 to TRBJ2-3; D remains unclear. Trimming stripped 1 base from V and 0 bases from J, with 11 bases between. Germline CDR1 SGHTA, CDR2 FQGNSA. This CDR3 is built from 16 residues. In DNA, the CDR3 is TGTGCCAGCAGCTTAGATGGTCAGGCTAGCACAGATACGCAGTATTTT. It encodes CASSLDGQASTDTQYF.

The chain employs TRBV7-2 and TRBJ1-2, with 9 bases matching TRBD1. Looked up from germline, CDR1 is SGHTA and CDR2 is FQGNSA. The CDR3 extends over 14 amino acids. The V segment lost 3 bases and the J segment 4 bases; nucleotides outside the gene matches: 3. CDR3 DNA: TGTGCCAGCAGCTTTGGACAGGGGTCCTATGGCTACACCTTC. Residues: CASSFGQGSYGYTF.

The chain employs TRBV13 and TRBJ1-1; D remains unclear. Per germline, CDR1 PRHDT and CDR2 FYEKMQ (reference sequence). There are 14 residues in the CDR3. V lost 2 bases, J lost 1 base, and 8 bases lay in between. CDR3 nucleotide sequence: TGTGCCAGCAGCTTAATCCTAAAGAACACTGAAGCTTTCTTT. It codes for CASSLILKNTEAFF.

In DNA, the CDR3 is TGCAGCGTTGGGAGACAGGGCGGGACTGAAGCTTTCTTT. Translating it yields CSVGRQGGTEAFF. This chain connects TRBV29-1 to TRBJ1-1; TRBD1 matches at 7 bases. The length of the CDR3 is 13 residues. The germline V gene encodes CDR1 SQVTM and CDR2 ANQGSEA. The junction had 7 bases not matched to a gene; V was cut back by 4 bases and J by 5 bases.

This chain links TRBV12-3 or TRBV12-4 with TRBJ1-1; possible D gene TRBD1, 5 bases. This CDR3 is built from 13 residues. Trimming cost V 6 bases and J 0 bases, with 8 bases left between them. The CDR3 DNA reads as TGTGCCAGCAGGGGGACCGTGAACACTGAAGCTTTCTTT. This codes for CASRGTVNTEAFF.

The J gene is TRBJ2-4, the V gene TRBV27; TRBD2 aligns across 7 bases. CDR1 MNHEY and CDR2 SMNVEV come from the germline V gene (reference sequence). CDR3 length: 16 residues. Trimming cost V 3 bases and J 3 bases; bases outside gene matches: 8. The CDR3 DNA follows: TGTGCCAGCAGTTTGTGGGGAGGGCAGTACAAAAACATTCAGTACTTC. Protein product: CASSLWGGQYKNIQYF.

The V and J genes are TRBV25-1 and TRBJ1-6; D may be TRBD1 (5 bases). Looked up from germline, CDR1 is MGHDK and CDR2 is SYGVNS. V was cut by 6 bases and J by 5 bases, with 14 bases left in between. The CDR3 extends over 15 amino acids. This CDR3 is CASSPSQGDNSPLHF. The CDR3 region has the DNA TGTGCCAGCAGCCCGAGTCAGGGAGATAATTCACCCCTCCACTTT.

The V call is TRBV19, the J call TRBJ2-3; D is undetermined. The germline CDR1 and CDR2 sequences are LNHDA and SQIVND (reference sequence). The CDR3 sequence is 13 residues long. The ends were cut back, 10 bases at V and 2 bases at J, with 13 bases in the middle. The CDR3 DNA is TGTGCCACTTTCGGCGGTGCCACAGATACGCAGTATTTT. It specifies CATFGGATDTQYF.

This chain links TRBV18 with TRBJ2-5; D call uncertain. Between the trimmed V and J ends, which lost 4 bases and 2 bases, there was a span of 17 bases. Germline-derived CDR1 and CDR2 are KGHSH and LQKENI. CDR3 length: 16 amino acids. In DNA, the CDR3 is TGTGCCAGCTCACGAGAAATAACCGGGCAACAAGAGACCCAGTACTTC. It codes for CASSREITGQQETQYF.

The chain carries TRBV9 and TRBJ2-7, with D tentatively TRBD2 (5 bases). The V end was cut by 2 bases, the J end by 2 bases, with 17 bases between. CDR1 is SGDLS and CDR2 is YYNGEE in the germline V gene. The CDR3 runs 16 residues. CDR3 in DNA: TGTGCCAGCAGCGTGGCGGGTGGCACACACCCCTACGAGCAGTACTTC. It codes for CASSVAGGTHPYEQYF.

This clone was found once. The chain uses TRBV2 and TRBJ1-2, with D maybe TRBD1 (6 bases). CDR1 is SNHLY, CDR2 FYNNEI, per germline. This CDR3 is built from 14 residues. The V end lost 8 bases, the J end lost 4 bases, and 17 bases lay between the germline ends. CDR3 residues: CASVAGANVYGYTF. The CDR3 coding sequence is TGTGCCAGCGTCGCGGGGGCTAACGTCTATGGCTACACCTTC.

This chain uses TRBV7-9 with TRBJ1-2; 8 nucleotides align to TRBD1. The CDR3 covers 14 residues. V lost 5 bases, J lost 11 bases, and 13 bases stayed unmatched. Germline CDR1 reads SEHNR; CDR2 reads FQNEAQ (reference sequence). DNA for the CDR3: TGTGCCAGCAGCCAGACAGGGGTCAAACCGGGGTACACCTTC. This codes for CASSQTGVKPGYTF.

The chain combines TRBV11-3 with TRBJ2-1; 7 nucleotides match TRBD2. The CDR3 length is 15 residues. Germline CDR1 SGHNT, CDR2 YENEEA. V trimming: 3 bases; J trimming: 4 bases; junction bases outside the gene matches: 6. For the CDR3, the DNA is TGTGCCAGCAGCTTGGGCGGGAGAACTTACAATGAGCAGTTCTTC. Translated, it gives CASSLGGRTYNEQFF. Combining the CDR3 with reference TRBV11-3 and TRBJ2-1 gives the whole variable domain EAGVVQSPRYKIIEKKQPVAFWCNPISGHNTLYWYLQNLGQGPELLIRYENEEAVDDSQLPKDRFSAERLKGVDSTLKIQPAELGDSAVYLCASSLGGRTYNEQFFGPGTRLTVL.